This T cell receptor (beta chain) came from a study of post-analysis software for immune sequencing data. General observations from the study: Controls showed significantly higher normalized Chao1 diversity than did multiple sclerosis patients. Four or five TRBV segments were more frequent in patients than controls; TRBV5-6, TRBV5-1 and TRBV20-1 belonged to this group.

Trimming at V came to 6 bases and at J to 2 bases, leaving 6 bases not matched to a gene. The CDR3 covers 15 residues. Germline V lookup: CDR1 MNHNY, CDR2 SVGAGI (reference sequence). This clonotype was detected a few times. Its antigen is as yet unknown. Incorporated into the TCR beta cDNA libraries were unique molecular identifiers, which served to reduce PCR and sequencing biases. Via MiXCR, TCRdb re-called the PCR reads, giving one row per CDR3 protein. The data hold 180,000 or so distinct CDR3 sequences, with roughly 30% observed a single time. Material for sequencing was blood. The sequence derives from a girl aged 2-17 years with multiple sclerosis. V and J are TRBV6-6 and TRBJ2-3; 9 bases are a match to TRBD1. The CDR3 spells CASSHRQGVTDTQYF. The CDR3 nucleotides are TGTGCCAGCAGCCACCGACAGGGGGTCACAGATACGCAGTATTTT.